The 5 T cell receptor beta chains reported below all come from one sample, sequenced in a study of CD8 T cells in ankylosing spondylitis. One entry per CDR3 protein results from TCRdb running MiXCR on the 5' RACE reads. The sample has about 220,000 distinct CDR3 sequences, about 10% seen once; the top ten hold roughly 23%. Sequencing input: blood, either unsorted or a sorted T cell fraction (not recorded which). These receptors were taken from a male donor with ankylosing spondylitis or in good health (not recorded which).

The table lists this clonotype with many counts. V is TRBV6-2 or TRBV6-3 and J is TRBJ1-5; D gene uncertain. Trimming removed 2 bases at V and 5 bases at J, with 4 bases between. Germline CDR1 MNHEY, CDR2 SVGEGT. The CDR3 consists of 12 residues. For the CDR3, the DNA is TGTGCCAGCAGTTACGGGGATCAGCCCCAGCATTTT. Translating gives CASSYGDQPQHF.

This clonotype came up many times. The chain employs TRBV7-9 and TRBJ2-7, with 12 bases that match TRBD2. V gave up 3 bases and J gave up 8 bases; unmatched junction bases: 5. The CDR3 sequence is 14 residues long. Germline assignment: CDR1 SEHNR and CDR2 FQNEAQ (reference sequence). The CDR3 is CASSLQTSGGKQYF. The CDR3 nucleotides read TGTGCCAGCAGCTTGCAGACTAGCGGGGGCAAGCAGTACTTC.

This chain connects TRBV20-1 to TRBJ2-7; D might be TRBD1 or TRBD2, each matching 6 bases. The CDR3 is 12 amino acids. Germline V CDR1 and CDR2: DFQATT, SNEGSKA (reference sequence). V shed 3 bases and J shed 5 bases, with 11 bases lying between them. The CDR3 nucleotides read TGCAGTGCTAGTAGGGGGGCGAACGAGCAGTACTTC. As protein: CSASRGANEQYF.

This sequence joins TRBV20-1 and TRBJ2-1, with TRBD2 matching over 10 bases. With V trimmed by 5 bases and J by 7 bases, 5 bases remained unmatched. The CDR3 runs 13 residues. Germline CDR1 and CDR2: DFQATT and SNEGSKA (reference sequence). The DNA of the CDR3 is TGCAGTGCTTCTAGCGGGGGCGCGAATGAGCAGTTCTTC. Translation: CSASSGGANEQFF.

This clonotype came up a few times. The chain links TRBV6-1 to TRBJ1-5, with 9 bases lining up with TRBD1. CDR1 is MNHNS and CDR2 is SASEGT in the germline V gene. Trimming cost V 5 bases and J 6 bases; bases outside gene matches: 8. This CDR3 is 15 amino acids long. This CDR3 reads CASSPDRGSGQPQHF. The CDR3 DNA reads TGTGCCAGCAGTCCCGACAGGGGGTCGGGTCAGCCCCAGCATTTT.